The TCR beta chain under discussion was sequenced for a study of T cell repertoires in cytomegalovirus infection. The overall study: Public TCR beta signatures were indicative of both CMV infection and a matching HLA type.

The CDR3 loop spans 16 amino acids. CDR1 is SGDLS, CDR2 YYNGEE, per germline. V lost 5 bases to trimming and J lost 1 base, with 15 bases between them. TCRdb processed the reads anew with MiXCR; each CDR3 protein has one entry. Found here are 650,000 to 900,000 distinct CDR3 sequences, roughly 28% of them singletons; the top ten hold around 13%. This clonotype was observed once. The antigen is not known. This clonotype originated in a human donor in good health (CMV status not recorded). Some clones in this sample may be carry-over from other donors' samples. This material consisted of cultured CD8+ T cells from PBMCs, taken from culture after CMV antigen stimulation. J is TRBJ1-4 and V is TRBV9; D not resolved. The chain's CDR3 is CASRYEVRVTNEKLFF. In DNA, the CDR3 is TGTGCCAGCAGGTACGAGGTCCGGGTAACTAATGAAAAACTGTTTTTT. The complete variable domain, with remaining parts taken from reference TRBV9 and TRBJ1-4, reads DSGVTQTPKHLITATGQRVTLRCSPRSGDLSVYWYQQSLDQGLQFLIQYYNGEERAKGNILERFSAQQFPDLHSELNLSSLELGDSALYFCASRYEVRVTNEKLFFGSGTQLSVL.